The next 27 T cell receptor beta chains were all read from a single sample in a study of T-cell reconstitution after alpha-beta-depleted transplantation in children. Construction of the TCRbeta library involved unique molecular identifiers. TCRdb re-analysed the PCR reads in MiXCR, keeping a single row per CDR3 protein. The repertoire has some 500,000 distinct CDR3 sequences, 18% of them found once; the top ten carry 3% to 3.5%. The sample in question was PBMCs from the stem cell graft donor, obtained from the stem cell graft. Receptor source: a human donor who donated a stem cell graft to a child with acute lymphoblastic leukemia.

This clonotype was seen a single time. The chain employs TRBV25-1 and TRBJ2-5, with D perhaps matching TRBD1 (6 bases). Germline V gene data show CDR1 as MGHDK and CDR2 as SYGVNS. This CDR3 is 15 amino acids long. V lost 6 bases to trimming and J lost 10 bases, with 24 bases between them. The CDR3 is CASRGATEPLRVQYF. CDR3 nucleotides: TGTGCCAGCAGGGGGGCTACAGAACCCCTAAGAGTCCAGTACTTC.

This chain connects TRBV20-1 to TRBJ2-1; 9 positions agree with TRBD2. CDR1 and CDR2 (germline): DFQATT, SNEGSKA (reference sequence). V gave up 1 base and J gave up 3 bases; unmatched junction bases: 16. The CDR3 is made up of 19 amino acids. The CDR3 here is CSARATTGIAGVRYNEQFF. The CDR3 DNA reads TGCAGTGCTAGAGCCACAACGGGAATAGCGGGAGTGCGCTACAATGAGCAGTTCTTC.

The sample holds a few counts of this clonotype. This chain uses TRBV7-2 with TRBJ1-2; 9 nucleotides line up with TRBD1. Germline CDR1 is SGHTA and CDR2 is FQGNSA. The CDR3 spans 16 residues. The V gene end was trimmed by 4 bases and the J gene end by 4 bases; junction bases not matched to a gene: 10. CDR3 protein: CASSSDQDRGIYGYTF. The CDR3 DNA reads TGTGCCAGCAGCTCGGACCAGGACAGGGGAATCTATGGCTACACCTTC.

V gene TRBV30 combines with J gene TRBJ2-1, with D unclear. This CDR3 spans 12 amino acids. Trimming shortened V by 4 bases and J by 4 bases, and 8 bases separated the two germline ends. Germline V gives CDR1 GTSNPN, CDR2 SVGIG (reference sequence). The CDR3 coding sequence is TGTGCCTGGATCGACGGATACAATGAGCAGTTCTTC. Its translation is CAWIDGYNEQFF.

In nucleotides, the CDR3 is TGCAGTGCACCCATTGGGGGCGCTGAGACCCAGTACTTC. Protein product: CSAPIGGAETQYF. V gene TRBV20-1 combines with J gene TRBJ2-5; D is perhaps TRBD1 (6 bases). The CDR3 spans 13 residues. Germline loops: CDR1 DFQATT, CDR2 SNEGSKA (reference sequence). The V gene lost 6 bases and the J gene lost 5 bases, with 16 bases spanning the gap.

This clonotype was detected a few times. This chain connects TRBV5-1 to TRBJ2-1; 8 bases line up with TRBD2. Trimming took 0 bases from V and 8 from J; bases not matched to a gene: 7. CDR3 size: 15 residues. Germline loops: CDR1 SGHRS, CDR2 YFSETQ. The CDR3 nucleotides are TGCGCCAGCAGCTTGGATGCAGCGGGAGTGGATGAGCAGTTCTTC. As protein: CASSLDAAGVDEQFF.

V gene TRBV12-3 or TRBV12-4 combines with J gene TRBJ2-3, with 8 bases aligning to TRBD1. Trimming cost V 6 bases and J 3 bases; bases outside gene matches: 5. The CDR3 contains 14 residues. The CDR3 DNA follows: TGTGCCAGCAGCCACGACAGGGGAACAGATACGCAGTATTTT. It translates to CASSHDRGTDTQYF.

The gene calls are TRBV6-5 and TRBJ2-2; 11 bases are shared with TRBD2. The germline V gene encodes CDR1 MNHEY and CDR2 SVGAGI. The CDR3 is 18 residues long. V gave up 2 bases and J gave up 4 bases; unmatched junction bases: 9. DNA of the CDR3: TGTGCCAGCAGTTACCTGACTAGCGGGACTTCGAGCACCGGGGAGCTGTTTTTT. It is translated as CASSYLTSGTSSTGELFF.

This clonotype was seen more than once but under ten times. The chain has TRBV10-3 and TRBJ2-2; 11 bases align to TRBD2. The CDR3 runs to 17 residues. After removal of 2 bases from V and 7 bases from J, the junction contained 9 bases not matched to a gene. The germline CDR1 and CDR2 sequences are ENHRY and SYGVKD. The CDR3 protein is CAISEPGLAGSGGELFF. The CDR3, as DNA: TGTGCCATCAGTGAGCCAGGACTAGCGGGCAGTGGCGGGGAGCTGTTTTTT.

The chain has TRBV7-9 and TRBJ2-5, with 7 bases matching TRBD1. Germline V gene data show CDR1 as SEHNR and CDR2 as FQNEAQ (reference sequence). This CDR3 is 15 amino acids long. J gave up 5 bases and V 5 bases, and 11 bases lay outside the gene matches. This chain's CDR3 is CASSQGGAGGETQYF. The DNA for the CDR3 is TGTGCCAGCAGCCAAGGGGGCGCAGGCGGGGAGACCCAGTACTTC.

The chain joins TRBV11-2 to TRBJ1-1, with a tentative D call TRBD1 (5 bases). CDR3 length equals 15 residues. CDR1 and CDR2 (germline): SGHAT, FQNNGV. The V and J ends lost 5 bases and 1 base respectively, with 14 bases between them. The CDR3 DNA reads TGTGCCAGCAGCGGGGGGTCGGAACCGAACACTGAAGCTTTCTTT. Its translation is CASSGGSEPNTEAFF.

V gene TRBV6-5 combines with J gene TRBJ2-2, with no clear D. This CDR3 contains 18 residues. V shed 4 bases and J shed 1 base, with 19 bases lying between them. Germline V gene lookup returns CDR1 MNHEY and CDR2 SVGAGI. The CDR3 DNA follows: TGTGCCAGCAGTTCTCGGCAACTAAAGCGCGAGAACACCGGGGAGCTGTTTTTT. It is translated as CASSSRQLKRENTGELFF.

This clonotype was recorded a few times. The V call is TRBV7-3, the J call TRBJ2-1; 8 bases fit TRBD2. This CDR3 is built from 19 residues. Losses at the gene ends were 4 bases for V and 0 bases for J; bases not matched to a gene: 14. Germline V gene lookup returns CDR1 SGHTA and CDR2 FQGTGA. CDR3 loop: CASSSPLTSAEDSYNEQFF. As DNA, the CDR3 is TGTGCCAGCAGCTCCCCCCTGACTAGCGCCGAGGACTCCTACAATGAGCAGTTCTTC.

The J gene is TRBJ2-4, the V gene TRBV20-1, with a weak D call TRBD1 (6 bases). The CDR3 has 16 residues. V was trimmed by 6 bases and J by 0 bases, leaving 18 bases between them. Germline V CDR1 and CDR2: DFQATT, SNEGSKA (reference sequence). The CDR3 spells CSAGRGSGRAKNIQYF. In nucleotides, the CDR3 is TGCAGTGCGGGTAGGGGGTCGGGACGAGCCAAAAACATTCAGTACTTC.

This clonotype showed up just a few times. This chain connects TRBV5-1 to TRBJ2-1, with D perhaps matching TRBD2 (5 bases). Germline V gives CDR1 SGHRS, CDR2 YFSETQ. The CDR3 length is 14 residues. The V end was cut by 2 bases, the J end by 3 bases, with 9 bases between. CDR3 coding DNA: TGCGCCAGCAGCTTTACGGGGATCTACAATGAGCAGTTCTTC. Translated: CASSFTGIYNEQFF.

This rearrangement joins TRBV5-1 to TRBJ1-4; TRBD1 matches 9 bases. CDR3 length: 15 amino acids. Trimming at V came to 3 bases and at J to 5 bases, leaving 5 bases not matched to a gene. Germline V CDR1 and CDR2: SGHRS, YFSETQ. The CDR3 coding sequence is TGCGCCAGCAGCTATGGGACAGGGAGGAATGAAAAACTGTTTTTT. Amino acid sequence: CASSYGTGRNEKLFF.

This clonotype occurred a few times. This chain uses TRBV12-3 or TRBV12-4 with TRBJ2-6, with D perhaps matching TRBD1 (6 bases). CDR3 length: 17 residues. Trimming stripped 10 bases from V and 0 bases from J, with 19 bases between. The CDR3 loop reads CAIKPTGDYSGANVLTF. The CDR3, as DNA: TGTGCCATCAAGCCGACAGGTGACTACTCTGGGGCCAACGTCCTGACTTTC.

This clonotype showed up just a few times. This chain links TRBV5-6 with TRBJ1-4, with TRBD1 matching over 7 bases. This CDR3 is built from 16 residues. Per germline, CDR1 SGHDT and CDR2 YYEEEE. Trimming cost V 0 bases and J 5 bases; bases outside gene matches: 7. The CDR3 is CASSLAYRGVNEKLFF. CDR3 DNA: TGTGCCAGCAGCTTGGCCTACAGGGGAGTGAATGAAAAACTGTTTTTT.

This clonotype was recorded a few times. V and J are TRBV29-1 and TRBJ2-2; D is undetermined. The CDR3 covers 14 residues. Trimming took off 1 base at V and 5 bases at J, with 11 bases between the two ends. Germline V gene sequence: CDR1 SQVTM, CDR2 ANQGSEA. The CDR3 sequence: CSVEAGLGTGELFF. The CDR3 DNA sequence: TGCAGCGTTGAAGCGGGTTTGGGGACCGGGGAGCTGTTTTTT.

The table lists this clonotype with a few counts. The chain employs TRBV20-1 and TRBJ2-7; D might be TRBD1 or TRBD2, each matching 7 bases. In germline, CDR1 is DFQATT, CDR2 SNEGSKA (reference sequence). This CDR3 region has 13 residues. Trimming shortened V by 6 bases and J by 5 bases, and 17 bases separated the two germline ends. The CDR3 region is CSAKGGGVNEQYF. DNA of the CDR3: TGCAGTGCCAAGGGAGGGGGCGTGAACGAGCAGTACTTC.

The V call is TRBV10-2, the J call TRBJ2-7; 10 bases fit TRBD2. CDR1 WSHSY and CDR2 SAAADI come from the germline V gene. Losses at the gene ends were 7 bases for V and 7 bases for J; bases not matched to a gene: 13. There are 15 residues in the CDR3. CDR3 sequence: CASTSAGGPLYEQYF. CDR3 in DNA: TGCGCCAGCACCTCAGCGGGAGGGCCACTATATGAGCAGTACTTC.

This chain's CDR3 is CASSLAPGSNTGELFF. The CDR3 nucleotides read TGTGCCAGCAGCTTAGCGCCAGGGTCGAACACCGGGGAGCTGTTTTTT. V usage is TRBV7-9 and J usage is TRBJ2-2; possible D gene TRBD1, 5 bases. The germline V gene encodes CDR1 SEHNR and CDR2 FQNEAQ (reference sequence). The CDR3 spans 16 residues. Between the trimmed V and J ends, which lost 0 bases and 0 bases, there was a span of 8 bases.

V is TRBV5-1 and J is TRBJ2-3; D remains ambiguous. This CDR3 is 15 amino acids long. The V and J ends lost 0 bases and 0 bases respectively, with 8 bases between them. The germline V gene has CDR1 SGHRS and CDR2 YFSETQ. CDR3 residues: CASSLVPSSTDTQYF. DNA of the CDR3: TGCGCCAGCAGCTTGGTACCGTCTAGCACAGATACGCAGTATTTT.

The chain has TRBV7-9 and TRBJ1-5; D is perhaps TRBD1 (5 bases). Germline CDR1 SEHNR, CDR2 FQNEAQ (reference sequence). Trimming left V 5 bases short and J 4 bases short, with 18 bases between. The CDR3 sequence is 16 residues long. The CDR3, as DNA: TGTGCCAGCAGCCCTGCAGGGTCAGGGTTTAATCAGCCCCAGCATTTT. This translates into CASSPAGSGFNQPQHF.

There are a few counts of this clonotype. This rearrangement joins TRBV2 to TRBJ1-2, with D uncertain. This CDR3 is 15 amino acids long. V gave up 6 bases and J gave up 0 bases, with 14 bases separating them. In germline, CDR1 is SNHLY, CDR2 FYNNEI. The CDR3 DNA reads TGTGCCAGCAGCGACTACAACTCTGCTAACTATGGCTACACCTTC. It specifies CASSDYNSANYGYTF. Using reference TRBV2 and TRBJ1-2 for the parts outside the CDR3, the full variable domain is EPEVTQTPSHQVTQMGQEVILRCVPISNHLYFYWYRQILGQKVEFLVSFYNNEISEKSEIFDDQFSVERPDGSNFTLKIRSTKLEDSAMYFCASSDYNSANYGYTFGSGTRLTVV.

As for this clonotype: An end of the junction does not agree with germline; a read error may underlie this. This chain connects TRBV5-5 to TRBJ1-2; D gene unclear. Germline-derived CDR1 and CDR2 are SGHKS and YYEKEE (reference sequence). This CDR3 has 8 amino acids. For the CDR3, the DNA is TGTGCCAGCAGCTTTTCGTACTTC. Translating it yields CASSFSYF.

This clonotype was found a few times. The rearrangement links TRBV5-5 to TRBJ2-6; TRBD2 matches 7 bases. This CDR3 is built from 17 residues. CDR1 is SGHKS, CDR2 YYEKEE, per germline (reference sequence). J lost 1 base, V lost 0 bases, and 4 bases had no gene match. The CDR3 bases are TGTGCCAGCAGCTTGGATATGGGGGGGTCTGGGGCCAACGTCCTGACTTTC. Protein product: CASSLDMGGSGANVLTF.